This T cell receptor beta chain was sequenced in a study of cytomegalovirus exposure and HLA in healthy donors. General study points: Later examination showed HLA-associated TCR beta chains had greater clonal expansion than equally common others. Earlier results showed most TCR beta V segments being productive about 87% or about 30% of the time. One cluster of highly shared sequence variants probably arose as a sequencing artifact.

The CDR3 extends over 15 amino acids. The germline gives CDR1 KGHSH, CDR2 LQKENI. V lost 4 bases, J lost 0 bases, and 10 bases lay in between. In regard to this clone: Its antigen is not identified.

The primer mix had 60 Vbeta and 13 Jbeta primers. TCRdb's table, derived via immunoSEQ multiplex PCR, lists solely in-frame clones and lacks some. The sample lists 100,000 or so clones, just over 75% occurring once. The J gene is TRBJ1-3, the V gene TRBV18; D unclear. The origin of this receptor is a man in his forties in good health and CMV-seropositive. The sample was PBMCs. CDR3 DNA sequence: TGTGCCAGCTCACTGTACCAGGTCTCTGGAAACACCATATATTTT. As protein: CASSLYQVSGNTIYF.